A single sample is the source of the 21 T cell receptor beta chains below, sequenced in a study of blood T cells in healthy people across ages. A second PCR of 7 to 11 cycles used a sample-barcoded 5' primer and a J-beta primer mix. TCRdb fed the 5' RACE reads into MiXCR, producing one record per CDR3 protein. This sample has under 800,000 distinct CDR3 sequences; around 20% occur once, and the top ten carry about 3.6%. Sequencing input: blood. The receptor source for this set is a man aged 70-80 years in good health.

The gene calls are TRBV20-1 and TRBJ2-5; tentatively, D is TRBD2 (6 bases). The CDR3 runs 12 residues. V was trimmed by 6 bases and J by 3 bases, leaving 11 bases between them. Germline assignment: CDR1 DFQATT and CDR2 SNEGSKA (reference sequence). The DNA for the CDR3 is TGCAGTGCCAACGGACTAAAAGAGACCCAGTACTTC. Protein: CSANGLKETQYF.

CDR3 region: CASSHPGLAASGEQFF. The CDR3 nucleotides read TGCGCCAGCAGCCATCCGGGACTAGCGGCATCGGGTGAGCAGTTCTTC. The V call is TRBV4-1, the J call TRBJ2-1; 11 bases map to TRBD2. CDR3 length equals 16 residues. V lost 3 bases and J lost 9; bases outside the gene matches: 10. Germline CDR1 MGHRA, CDR2 YSYEKL.

Only a few counts were recorded for this clonotype. This chain uses TRBV10-3 with TRBJ2-7; 11 nucleotides match TRBD2. The CDR3 loop spans 15 amino acids. The V gene's germline CDR1 is ENHRY and CDR2 SYGVKD. J was trimmed by 1 base and V by 2 bases; bases with no gene match: 1. DNA for the CDR3: TGTGCCATCAGTGAGACTAGCGGGAGATCCTACGAGCAGTACTTC. This gives the protein CAISETSGRSYEQYF.

This clonotype occurred a few times. A much bigger clone sits one base away, suggesting this may be a read error. V gene TRBV20-1 combines with J gene TRBJ2-3; TRBD1 might be the D (6 bases). The CDR3 runs 16 residues. Per germline, CDR1 DFQATT and CDR2 SNEGSKA (reference sequence). V was shortened by 3 bases and J by 4 bases, with 20 bases between the two germline ends. In nucleotides, the CDR3 is TGCAGTGCTAGTGTTCCGGGCCCCGAGGGGGCAGATACGCAGTATTTT. It yields the protein CSASVPGPEGADTQYF.

The chain couples TRBV20-1 to TRBJ1-5; weak D call: TRBD1 (5 bases). Germline V gene data show CDR1 as DFQATT and CDR2 as SNEGSKA (reference sequence). The CDR3 loop spans 16 amino acids. Trimming took off 5 bases at V and 0 bases at J, with 17 bases between the two ends. The CDR3 here is CSARGRTTDSNQPQHF. The CDR3 DNA is TGCAGTGCTCGAGGACGGACAACGGATAGCAATCAGCCCCAGCATTTT.

The chain combines TRBV2 with TRBJ2-7; no firm D call. This CDR3 region has 14 residues. Trimming removed 2 bases at V and 5 bases at J, with 13 bases between. Germline V gene data show CDR1 as SNHLY and CDR2 as FYNNEI. CDR3 sequence: CASSESGVLDEQYF. Here the CDR3 DNA reads TGTGCCAGCAGTGAATCTGGGGTACTTGACGAGCAGTACTTC.

The chain couples TRBV5-1 to TRBJ1-6; tentatively, D is TRBD1 (5 bases). Per the germline V gene, CDR1 is SGHRS and CDR2 is YFSETQ. V was cut by 5 bases and J by 5 bases, with 17 bases left in between. This CDR3 region has 16 residues. The CDR3 coding sequence is TGCGCCAGCAGAAGGGGAGGGACGGAAAATAATTCACCCCTCCACTTT. It codes for CASRRGGTENNSPLHF.

For the CDR3, the DNA is TGTGCCAGCAGTGAATTTTCAGGGGGCGTCTATGGCTACACCTTC. Amino acid sequence: CASSEFSGGVYGYTF. The rearrangement joins TRBV2 to TRBJ1-2; 8 bases fit TRBD1. After removal of 2 bases from V and 4 bases from J, the junction contained 6 bases not matched to a gene. This CDR3 is built from 15 residues. Per germline, CDR1 SNHLY and CDR2 FYNNEI.

The V and J genes are TRBV5-1 and TRBJ2-7; 8 positions match TRBD1. Germline V lookup: CDR1 SGHRS, CDR2 YFSETQ. The J segment lost 3 bases and the V segment lost 0 bases, leaving 14 bases of the junction unmatched. The CDR3 extends over 18 amino acids. CDR3 amino acids: CASSLVPERTGTRYEQYF. CDR3 bases: TGCGCCAGCAGCTTGGTACCCGAGCGGACAGGGACACGCTACGAGCAGTACTTC.

This clonotype was observed a handful of times. V is TRBV25-1 and J is TRBJ1-4, with a possible D match to TRBD1 (6 bases). Trimming pared 2 bases from V and 7 bases from J, leaving 14 bases between. The CDR3 runs 15 residues. Germline lookup yields CDR1 MGHDK and CDR2 SYGVNS. The CDR3 loop is CASSEGQGWGEKLFF. The CDR3 DNA sequence: TGTGCCAGCAGTGAAGGGCAGGGGTGGGGTGAAAAACTGTTTTTT.

V gene TRBV2 combines with J gene TRBJ1-6; D is uncertain. This CDR3 is built from 13 residues. Per germline, CDR1 SNHLY and CDR2 FYNNEI. V lost 1 base and J lost 9, with 7 bases in between. CDR3 sequence: CASSEEGASPLHF. CDR3 coding DNA: TGTGCCAGCAGTGAAGAGGGAGCTTCACCCCTCCACTTT.

CDR3 residues: CASSRGTSGSNEQYF. The CDR3 nucleotides are TGTGCCAGCAGCCGAGGGACTAGCGGGAGCAACGAGCAGTACTTC. The rearrangement links TRBV4-2 to TRBJ2-7; 14 bases agree with TRBD2. After removal of 4 bases from V and 5 bases from J, the junction contained 4 bases not matched to a gene. CDR1 and CDR2 (germline): LGHNA, YNFKEQ. This CDR3 comprises 15 residues.

The chain employs TRBV4-3 and TRBJ2-7; unclear D gene. CDR1 LGHNA and CDR2 YSLEER come from the germline V gene. The CDR3 consists of 15 residues. Between the trimmed V and J ends, which lost 0 bases and 3 bases, there was a span of 12 bases. CDR3: CASSQDSGPDYEQYF. Here the CDR3 DNA reads TGCGCCAGCAGCCAAGATTCCGGACCCGACTACGAGCAGTACTTC.

There are a few counts of this clonotype. The chain joins TRBV6-1 to TRBJ1-1; D perhaps matches TRBD1 (6 bases). Trimming removed 5 bases at V and 0 bases at J, with 19 bases between. The CDR3 totals 17 residues. Germline CDR1 is MNHNS and CDR2 is SASEGT. The CDR3 bases are TGTGCCAGCAGTACGAGACAGGTCGTGGGGATGAACACTGAAGCTTTCTTT. This gives the protein CASSTRQVVGMNTEAFF.

The gene calls are TRBV5-1 and TRBJ2-5; D is possibly TRBD1 (6 bases). The J call is uncertain, as TRBJ2-7 better fits the DNA end. The CDR3 covers 14 residues. Germline values: CDR1 SGHRS, CDR2 YFSETQ. The CDR3 reads CASSFETGHYEQYF. The CDR3 DNA follows: TGCGCCAGCAGCTTCGAGACAGGCCACTACGAGCAGTACTTC.

The chain couples TRBV20-1 to TRBJ1-2, with D perhaps TRBD1 (5 bases). Trimming left V 3 bases short and J 4 bases short, with 9 bases between. Germline V CDR1 and CDR2: DFQATT, SNEGSKA (reference sequence). The CDR3 is 12 residues long. The DNA of the CDR3 is TGCAGTGCTAGTCAGGGTATCTATGGCTACACCTTC. This codes for CSASQGIYGYTF.

This chain links TRBV2 with TRBJ1-5; tentatively, D is TRBD1 (5 bases). The germline CDR1 and CDR2 sequences are SNHLY and FYNNEI. The CDR3 covers 13 residues. Trimming took 7 bases from V and 0 from J, leaving 7 bases between them. CDR3 DNA: TGTGCCAGCAAGGGACCTAGCAATCAGCCCCAGCATTTT. It is translated as CASKGPSNQPQHF.

Notes on this clonotype: No conserved phenylalanine or tryptophan ends this CDR3, so it is likely a read error. The chain couples TRBV6-6 to TRBJ2-7, with 8 bases that match TRBD1. Looked up from germline, CDR1 is MNHNY and CDR2 is SVGAGI (reference sequence). J lost 0 bases, V lost 9 bases, and 4 bases had no gene match. The CDR3 length is 13 residues. The CDR3 sequence is CASHGTGSYEQYL. CDR3 nucleotide sequence: TGTGCCAGTCACGGGACAGGCTCCTACGAGCAGTACCTC.

The chain is built from TRBV4-3 and TRBJ2-7; TRBD2 aligns across 7 bases. Looked up from germline, CDR1 is LGHNA and CDR2 is YSLEER. The CDR3 consists of 16 residues. Unmatched junction bases numbered 8, after V lost 0 bases and J lost 3 bases. The CDR3 loop is CASSQEAGRDHYEQYF. The CDR3 DNA follows: TGCGCCAGCAGCCAAGAAGCGGGGCGGGATCACTACGAGCAGTACTTC.

This clonotype was detected a few times. The chain links TRBV24-1 to TRBJ2-1; 8 bases align to TRBD1. CDR1 and CDR2 (germline): KGHDR, SFDVKD. This CDR3 comprises 15 residues. Trimming cost V 4 bases and J 7 bases; bases outside gene matches: 8. The CDR3 DNA follows: TGTGCCACCAGTGACCCGGACAGGACAGGGAATGAGCAGTTCTTC. Translated, it gives CATSDPDRTGNEQFF.

In the case of this clonotype: Germline is not matched at one junction end, which may reflect a read error. J is TRBJ2-3 and V is TRBV20-1; 13 bases align to TRBD2. CDR3 length equals 18 residues. The germline V gene has CDR1 DFQATT and CDR2 SNEGSKA (reference sequence). The CDR3 DNA reads TGCTGTGCTACTGACCCCCAACTAGCGGGAGGGTACACAGATACGCAGTATTTT. Translated, it gives CCATDPQLAGGYTDTQYF.